This T cell receptor beta chain was profiled in a study of blood T cell repertoires in COVID-19. Study-level information: Nucleic acid was either cDNA or gDNA, and it came from T cells, B-cell-depleted T cells, or PBMCs.

The CDR3 is made up of 12 amino acids. Germline V lookup: CDR1 SGHTA, CDR2 FQGNSA. The V end was cut by 1 base, the J end by 5 bases, with 5 bases between. This clone was detected a few times. Original processing methods: Reference gene primers were amplified, and this amplification served to estimate nucleated cell counts. Using immunoSEQ multiplex PCR, the repertoire was profiled, and TCRdb retains in-frame clones only, with some absent. D and trimming come from the DNA, and the V and J calls and clone size come from that table. The sample lists around 230,000 clones, roughly 80% occurring once. The sequence derives from a woman of 80 years or more with acute or convalescent COVID-19. The sample was peripheral blood. The chain combines TRBV7-2 with TRBJ1-2; D call uncertain. CDR3 sequence (DNA): TGTGCCAGCAGCTTAGTTTCTTATGGCTACACCTTC. Protein product: CASSLVSYGYTF.